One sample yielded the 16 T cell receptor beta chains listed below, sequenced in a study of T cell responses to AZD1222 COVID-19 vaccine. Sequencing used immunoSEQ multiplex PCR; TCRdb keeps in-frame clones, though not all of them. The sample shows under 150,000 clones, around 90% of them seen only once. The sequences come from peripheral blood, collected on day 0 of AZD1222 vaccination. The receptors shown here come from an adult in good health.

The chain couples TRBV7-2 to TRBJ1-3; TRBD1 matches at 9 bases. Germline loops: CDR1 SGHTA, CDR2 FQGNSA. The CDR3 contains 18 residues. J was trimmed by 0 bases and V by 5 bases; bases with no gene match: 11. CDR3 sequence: CASSHYTGGEFSGNTIYF. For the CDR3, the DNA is TGTGCCAGCAGCCACTATACAGGGGGCGAATTCTCTGGAAACACCATATATTTT.

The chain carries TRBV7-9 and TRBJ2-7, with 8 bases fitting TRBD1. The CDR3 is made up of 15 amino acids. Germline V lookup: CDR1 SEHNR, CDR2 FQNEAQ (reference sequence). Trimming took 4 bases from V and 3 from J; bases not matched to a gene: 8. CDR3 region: CASSSQDRALYEQYF. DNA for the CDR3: TGTGCCAGCAGCTCACAGGACAGGGCCCTCTACGAGCAGTACTTC.

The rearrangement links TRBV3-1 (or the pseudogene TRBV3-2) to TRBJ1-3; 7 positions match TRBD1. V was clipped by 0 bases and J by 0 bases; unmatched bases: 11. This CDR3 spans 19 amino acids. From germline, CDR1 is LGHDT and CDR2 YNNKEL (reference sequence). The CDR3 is CASSQDRLNRGDSGNTIYF. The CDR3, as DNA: TGTGCCAGCAGCCAAGATCGCCTCAACAGGGGTGACTCTGGAAACACCATATATTTT.

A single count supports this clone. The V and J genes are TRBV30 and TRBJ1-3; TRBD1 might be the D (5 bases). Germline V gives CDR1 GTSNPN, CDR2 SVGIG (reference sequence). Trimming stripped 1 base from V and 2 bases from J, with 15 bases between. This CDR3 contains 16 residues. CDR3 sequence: CAWSGGKGRTGNTIYF. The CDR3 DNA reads TGTGCCTGGAGTGGAGGGAAGGGACGTACTGGAAACACCATATATTTT.

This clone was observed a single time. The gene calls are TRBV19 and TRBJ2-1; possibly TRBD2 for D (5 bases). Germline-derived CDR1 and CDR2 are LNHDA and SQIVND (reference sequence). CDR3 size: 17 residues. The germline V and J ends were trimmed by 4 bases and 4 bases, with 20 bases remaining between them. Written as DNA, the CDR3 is TGTGCCAGTAGTACGAACGTCCGTGGGAGACTTTACAATGAGCAGTTCTTC. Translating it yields CASSTNVRGRLYNEQFF.

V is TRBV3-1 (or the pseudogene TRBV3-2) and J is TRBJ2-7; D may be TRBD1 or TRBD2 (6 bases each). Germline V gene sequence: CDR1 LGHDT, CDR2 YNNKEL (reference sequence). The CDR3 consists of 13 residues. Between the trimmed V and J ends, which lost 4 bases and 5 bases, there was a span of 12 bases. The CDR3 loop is CASSLSGADEQYF. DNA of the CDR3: TGTGCCAGCAGCCTGTCGGGGGCCGACGAGCAGTACTTC.

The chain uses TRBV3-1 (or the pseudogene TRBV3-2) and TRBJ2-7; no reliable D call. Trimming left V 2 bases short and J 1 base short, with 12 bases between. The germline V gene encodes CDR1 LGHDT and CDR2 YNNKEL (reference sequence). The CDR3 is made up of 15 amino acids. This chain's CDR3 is CASSQLHTLSYEQYF. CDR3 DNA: TGTGCCAGCAGCCAACTACACACCTTATCCTACGAGCAGTACTTC.

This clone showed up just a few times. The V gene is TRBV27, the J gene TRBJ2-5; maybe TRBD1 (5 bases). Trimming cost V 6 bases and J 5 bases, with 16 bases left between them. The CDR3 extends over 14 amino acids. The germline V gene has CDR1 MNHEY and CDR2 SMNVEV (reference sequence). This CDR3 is CASRRRVTEETQYF. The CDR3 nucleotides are TGTGCCAGCAGACGCAGGGTGACCGAGGAGACCCAGTACTTC.

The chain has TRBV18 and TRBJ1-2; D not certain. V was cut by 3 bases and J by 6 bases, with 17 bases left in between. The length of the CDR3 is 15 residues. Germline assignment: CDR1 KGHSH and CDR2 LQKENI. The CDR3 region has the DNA TGTGCCAGCTCACCCCTGGCGTCCGGGGTTCATGGCTACACCTTC. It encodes CASSPLASGVHGYTF. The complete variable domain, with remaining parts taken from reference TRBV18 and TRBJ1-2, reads NAGVMQNPRHLVRRRGQEARLRCSPMKGHSHVYWYRQLPEEGLKFMVYLQKENIIDESGMPKERFSAEFPKEGPSILRIQQVVRGDSAAYFCASSPLASGVHGYTFGSGTRLTVV.

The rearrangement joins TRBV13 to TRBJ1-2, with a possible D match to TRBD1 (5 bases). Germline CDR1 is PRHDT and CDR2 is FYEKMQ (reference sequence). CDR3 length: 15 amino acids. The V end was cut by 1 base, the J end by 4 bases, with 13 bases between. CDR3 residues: CASSLAGGGSYGYTF. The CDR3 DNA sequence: TGTGCCAGCAGCTTAGCGGGGGGAGGAAGCTATGGCTACACCTTC.

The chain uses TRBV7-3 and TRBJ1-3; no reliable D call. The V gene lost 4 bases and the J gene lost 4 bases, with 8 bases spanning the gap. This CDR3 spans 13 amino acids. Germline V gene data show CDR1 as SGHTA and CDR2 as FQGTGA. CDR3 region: CASSSDHGNTIYF. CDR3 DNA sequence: TGTGCCAGCAGCTCAGACCACGGAAACACCATATATTTT.

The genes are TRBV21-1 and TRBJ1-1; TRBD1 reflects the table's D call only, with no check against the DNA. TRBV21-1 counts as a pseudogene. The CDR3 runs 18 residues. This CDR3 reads CASSSVLRANLFVTEAFF. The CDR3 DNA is TGTGCCAGCAGCTCCGTTCTCAGGGCTAACCTCTTCGTAACTGAAGCTTTCTTT.

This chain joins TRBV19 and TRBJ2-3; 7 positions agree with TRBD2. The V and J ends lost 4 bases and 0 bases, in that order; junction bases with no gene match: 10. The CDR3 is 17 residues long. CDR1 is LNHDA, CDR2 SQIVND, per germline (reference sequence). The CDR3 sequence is CASSKSLADWSTDTQYF. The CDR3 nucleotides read TGTGCCAGTAGTAAGTCTCTAGCGGATTGGAGCACAGATACGCAGTATTTT.

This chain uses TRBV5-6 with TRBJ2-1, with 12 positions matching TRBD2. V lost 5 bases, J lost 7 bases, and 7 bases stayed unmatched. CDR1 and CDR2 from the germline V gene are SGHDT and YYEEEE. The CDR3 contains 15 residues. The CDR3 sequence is CASRRLAGDRNEQFF. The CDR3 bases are TGTGCCAGCAGACGACTAGCGGGGGATAGGAATGAGCAGTTCTTC.

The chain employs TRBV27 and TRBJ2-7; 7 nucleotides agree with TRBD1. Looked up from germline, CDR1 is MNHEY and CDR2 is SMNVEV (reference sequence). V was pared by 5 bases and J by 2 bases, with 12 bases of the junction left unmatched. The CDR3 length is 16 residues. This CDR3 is CASSTHRRGQTYEQYF. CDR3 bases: TGTGCCAGCAGTACCCACCGTAGGGGGCAAACCTACGAGCAGTACTTC.

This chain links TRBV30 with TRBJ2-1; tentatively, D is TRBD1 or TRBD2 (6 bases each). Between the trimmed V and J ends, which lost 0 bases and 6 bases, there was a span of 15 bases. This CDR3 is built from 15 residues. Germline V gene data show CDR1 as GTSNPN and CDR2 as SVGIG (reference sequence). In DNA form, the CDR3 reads TGTGCCTGGAGTGTACTGACGGGGGCGGGCAATGAGCAGTTCTTC. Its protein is CAWSVLTGAGNEQFF. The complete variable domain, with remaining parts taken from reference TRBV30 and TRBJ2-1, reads SQTIHQWPATLVQPVGSPLSLECTVEGTSNPNLYWYRQAAGRGLQLLFYSVGIGQISSEVPQNLSASRPQDRQFILSSKKLLLSDSGFYLCAWSVLTGAGNEQFFGPGTRLTVL.